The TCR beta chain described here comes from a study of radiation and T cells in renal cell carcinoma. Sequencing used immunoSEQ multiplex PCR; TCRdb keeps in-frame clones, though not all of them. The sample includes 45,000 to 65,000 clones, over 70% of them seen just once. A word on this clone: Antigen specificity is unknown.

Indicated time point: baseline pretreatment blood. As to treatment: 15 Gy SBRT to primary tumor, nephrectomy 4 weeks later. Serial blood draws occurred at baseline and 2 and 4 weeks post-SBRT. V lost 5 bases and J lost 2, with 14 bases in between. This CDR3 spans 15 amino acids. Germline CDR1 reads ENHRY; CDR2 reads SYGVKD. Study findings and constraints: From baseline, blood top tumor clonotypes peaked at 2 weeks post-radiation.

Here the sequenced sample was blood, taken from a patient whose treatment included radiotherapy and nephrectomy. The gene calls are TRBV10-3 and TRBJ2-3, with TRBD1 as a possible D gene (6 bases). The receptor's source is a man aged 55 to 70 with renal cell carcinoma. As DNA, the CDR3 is TGTGCCATCAGTTCCTCAGGGGAAGACACAGATACGCAGTATTTT. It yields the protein CAISSSGEDTDTQYF.